The subject of this entry is one T cell receptor beta chain. The V gene's germline CDR1 is SGHRS and CDR2 YFSETQ. Trimming pared 6 bases from V and 0 bases from J, leaving 13 bases between. The CDR3 spans 16 residues. The sample is drawn from a study of shared clonotypes between healthy human individuals. Sequenced by immunoSEQ multiplex PCR; TCRdb stores in-frame clones only, minus some. The data hold 2,500,000 or so clones, with around 90% observed a single time. The V gene is TRBV5-1, the J gene TRBJ2-6; D could derive from TRBD1 or TRBD2 (5 bases each). The TCR sequence derives from a man between 18 and 29 years old in good health. Some clones in this sample may be carry-over from other donors' samples. The sequencing sample was made of naive CD4+ T cells from PBMCs. Indicated subset: CD45RA+ positively selected. CDR3 residues: CASNYGTPSGANVLTF. The CDR3 nucleotides read TGCGCCAGCAATTATGGGACGCCCTCTGGGGCCAACGTCCTGACTTTC.